The clone carrying this T cell receptor (beta chain) has more than one count but fewer than ten. The target antigen is unknown. The germline CDR1 and CDR2 sequences are LNHNV and YYDKDF (reference sequence). Trimming pared 0 bases from V and 5 bases from J, leaving 17 bases between. The CDR3 has 17 amino acids. The data are from a study of T-cell memory formation after mild COVID-19. Across the whole study: TCR clustering was largely donor specific. Broader study findings: SARS-CoV-2 specificity of second-wave clones peaking day 37 was unconfirmed. Memory cells collected pre-infection included some clones that later responded, suggesting cross-reactive memory joined.

5'RACE primed at constant segments yielded TCR alpha and TCR beta cDNA libraries bearing sample barcodes and UMIs. TCRdb fed the 5' RACE reads into MiXCR, producing one record per CDR3 protein. This sample has about 260,000 distinct CDR3 sequences, with less than 9.5% found just once. Sequencing was performed on PBMCs or a T cell subset sorted from them (not recorded which). The TCR originated in a man between 18 and 35 years old who had mild COVID-19 (a few samples of this study predate the infection). Cell type and time point are not known. The chain recombines TRBV15 with TRBJ1-3, with D possibly being TRBD1 (6 bases). CDR3 DNA sequence: TGTGCCACCAGCAGAGATTTCCCAACAGGGCCAAGAAACACCATATATTTT. This codes for CATSRDFPTGPRNTIYF. Together with reference TRBV15 and TRBJ1-3, the CDR3 gives the full variable domain: DAMVIQNPRYQVTQFGKPVTLSCSQTLNHNVMYWYQQKSSQAPKLLFHYYDKDFNNEADTPDNFQSRRPNTSFCFLDIRSPGLGDTAMYLCATSRDFPTGPRNTIYFGEGSWLTVV.